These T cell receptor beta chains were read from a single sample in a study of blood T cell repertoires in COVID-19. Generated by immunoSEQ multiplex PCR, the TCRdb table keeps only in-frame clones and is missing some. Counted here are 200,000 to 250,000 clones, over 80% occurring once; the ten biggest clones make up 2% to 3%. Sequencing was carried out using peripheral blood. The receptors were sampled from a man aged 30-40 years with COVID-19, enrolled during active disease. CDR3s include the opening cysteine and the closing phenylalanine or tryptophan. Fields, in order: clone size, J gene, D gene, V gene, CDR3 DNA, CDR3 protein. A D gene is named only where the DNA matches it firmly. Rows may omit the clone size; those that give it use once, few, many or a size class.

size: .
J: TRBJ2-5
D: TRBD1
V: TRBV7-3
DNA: TGTGCCAGCAGCCCGCAGACAGGGTGGGAGACCCAGTACTTC
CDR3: CASSPQTGWETQYF

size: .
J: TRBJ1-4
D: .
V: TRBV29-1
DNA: TGCAGCGTTGAAAAATATACAGGGAGTGAAAAACTGTTTTTT
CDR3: CSVEKYTGSEKLFF

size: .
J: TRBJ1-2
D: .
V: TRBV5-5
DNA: TGTGCCAGCAGCTTAGCCTACGGGTCTAACTATGGCTACACCTTC
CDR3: CASSLAYGSNYGYTF

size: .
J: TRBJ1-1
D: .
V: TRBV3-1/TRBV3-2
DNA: TGTGCCAGCAGCCAACAGACAGTCAGAACTGAAGCTTTCTTT
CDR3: CASSQQTVRTEAFF

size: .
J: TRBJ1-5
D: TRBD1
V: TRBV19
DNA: TGTGCCAGTAGGGACAGGGAAGGTCAGCCCCAGCATTTT
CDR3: CASRDREGQPQHF

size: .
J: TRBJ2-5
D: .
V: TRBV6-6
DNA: TGTGCCAGCACTTTAGCGCCGGTCCAAGAGACCCAGTACTTC
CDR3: CASTLAPVQETQYF

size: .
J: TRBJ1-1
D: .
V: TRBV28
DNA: TGTGCCAGCAGCTCCCTAAGGGGCGCTTTCTTT
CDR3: CASSSLRGAFF

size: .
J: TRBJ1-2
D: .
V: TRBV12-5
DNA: TGTGCTAGTGGTTTGGTACCGTCACAGGGTAACTATGGCTACACCTTC
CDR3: CASGLVPSQGNYGYTF

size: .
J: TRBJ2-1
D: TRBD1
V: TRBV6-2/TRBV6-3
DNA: TGTGCCAGCAGTACTCGACAGGGGAACACCTACAATGAGCAGTTCTTC
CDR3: CASSTRQGNTYNEQFF

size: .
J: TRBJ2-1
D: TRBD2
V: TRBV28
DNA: TGTGCCAGCACCATTGGGGCTAGCGGACCTCTCCAGAGATACAATGAGCAGTTCTTC
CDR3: CASTIGASGPLQRYNEQFF

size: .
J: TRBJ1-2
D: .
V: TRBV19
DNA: TGTGCCAGTAAGCCCCAAGCCCGCGGACAGCTTTATGGCTACACCTTC
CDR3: CASKPQARGQLYGYTF

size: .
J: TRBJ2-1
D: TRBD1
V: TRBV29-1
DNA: TGCAGCGCATACCTACAGGGGAGAAACAATGAGCAGTTCTTC
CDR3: CSAYLQGRNNEQFF

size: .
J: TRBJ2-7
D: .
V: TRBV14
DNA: TGTGCCAGCAGCCAGGGCCCCGGGGTCCAGACCTACGAGCAGTACTTC
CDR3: CASSQGPGVQTYEQYF

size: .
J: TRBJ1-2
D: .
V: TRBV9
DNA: TGTGCCAGCAGCGGAGGGGGTTATAATGGCTACACCTTC
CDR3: CASSGGGYNGYTF

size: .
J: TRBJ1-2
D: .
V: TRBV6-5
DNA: TGTGCCAGCAGTTACGGGCAGGGGGGCTACACCTTC
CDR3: CASSYGQGGYTF

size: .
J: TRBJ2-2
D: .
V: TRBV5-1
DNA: TGCGCCAGCAGCTTGAGCGCAAGGACCGGGGAGCTGTTTTTT
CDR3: CASSLSARTGELFF

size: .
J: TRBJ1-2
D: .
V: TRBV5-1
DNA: TGCGCCAGCAGCACGGGGGGAGTTCCTAACTATGGCTACACCTTC
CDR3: CASSTGGVPNYGYTF

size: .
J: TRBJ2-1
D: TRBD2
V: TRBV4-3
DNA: TGCGCCAGCAGCCAAGAATTACTAGCGGGCGCTTACAATGAGCAGTTCTTC
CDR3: CASSQELLAGAYNEQFF

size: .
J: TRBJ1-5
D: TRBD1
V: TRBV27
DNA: TGTGCCAGCAGTTTAAGGGACAGGCCCCAGCATTTT
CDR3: CASSLRDRPQHF

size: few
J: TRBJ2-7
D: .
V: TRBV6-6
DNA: TGTGCCAGCAGTTACTCTGGGTTGCGGGGAACCTACGAGCAGTACTTC
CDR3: CASSYSGLRGTYEQYF

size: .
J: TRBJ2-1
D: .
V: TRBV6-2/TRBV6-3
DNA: TGTGCCAGCAGTTACGTTCTAAAGAAGACACTCTACCAAATGAATGAGCAGTTCTTC
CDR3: CASSYVLKKTLYQMNEQFF

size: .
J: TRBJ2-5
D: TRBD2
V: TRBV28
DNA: TGTGCCATCTCTAGCGGGAGGGGAGGAGAGACCCAGTACTTC
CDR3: CAISSGRGGETQYF

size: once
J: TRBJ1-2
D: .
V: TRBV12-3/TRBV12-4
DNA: TGTGCCAGCAGCCACACCAACTATGGCTACACCTTC
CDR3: CASSHTNYGYTF

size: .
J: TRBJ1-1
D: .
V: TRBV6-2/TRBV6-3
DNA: TGTGCCAGCAGTCATGGCCGAAGACGCGGGCTGAACACTGAAGCTTTCTTT
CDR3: CASSHGRRRGLNTEAFF

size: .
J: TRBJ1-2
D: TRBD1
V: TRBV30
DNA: TGTGCCTGGAGTCCCGGACAGGGGGCGAATGGCTACACCTTC
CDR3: CAWSPGQGANGYTF

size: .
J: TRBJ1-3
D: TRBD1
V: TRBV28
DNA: TGTGCCAGCAGGATAGGGACAGGGATCGGAAACACCATATATTTT
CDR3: CASRIGTGIGNTIYF

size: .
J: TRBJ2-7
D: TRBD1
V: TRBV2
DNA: TGTGCCAGCAGTCAACAGGGGTTCCCCTACGAGCAGTACTTC
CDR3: CASSQQGFPYEQYF

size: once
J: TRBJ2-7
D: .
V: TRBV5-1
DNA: TGCGCCAGCAGCTTGGTCCCGGGAGTCCAGGACGAGCAGTACTTC
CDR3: CASSLVPGVQDEQYF

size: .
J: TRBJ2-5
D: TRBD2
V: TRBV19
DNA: TGTGCCAGTCCGTGGGCGGGGGGGCAAAAGACCCAGTACTTC
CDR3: CASPWAGGQKTQYF

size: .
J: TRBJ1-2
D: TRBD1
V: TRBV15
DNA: TGTGCCACCAGACGGGACAGGGGTAACTATGGCTACACCTTC
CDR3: CATRRDRGNYGYTF

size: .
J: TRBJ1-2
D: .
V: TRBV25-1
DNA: TGTGCCAGCAGTGAGCCGGCAGGATCGTATGGCTACACCTTC
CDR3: CASSEPAGSYGYTF

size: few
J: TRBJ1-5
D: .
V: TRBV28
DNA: TGTGCCAGCAGTGAGACAGTAATAGGGGGACGATCCCAGCATTTT
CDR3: CASSETVIGGRSQHF

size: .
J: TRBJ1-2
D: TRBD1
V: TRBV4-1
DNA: TGCGCCAGCAGTCCCCCGGGACAGCTGCTCGGCTACACCTTC
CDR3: CASSPPGQLLGYTF

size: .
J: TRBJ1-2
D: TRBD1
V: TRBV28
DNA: TGTGCCAGCAGGAATATAAAACAGGGGGAGCGGCGTGGCTACACCTTC
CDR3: CASRNIKQGERRGYTF

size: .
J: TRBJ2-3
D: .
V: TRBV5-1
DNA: TGCGCCAGCAGCTTGGGGACTGGCTCTAGCACAGATACGCAGTATTTT
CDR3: CASSLGTGSSTDTQYF

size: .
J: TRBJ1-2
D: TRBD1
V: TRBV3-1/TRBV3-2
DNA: TGTGCCAGCAGCCCAAGGACAGGACCGCCGAGGGGCTATGGCTACACCTTC
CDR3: CASSPRTGPPRGYGYTF

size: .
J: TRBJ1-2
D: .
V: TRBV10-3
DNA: TGTGCCATCAGTGACGCGGAGGGCTATGGCTACACCTTC
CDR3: CAISDAEGYGYTF

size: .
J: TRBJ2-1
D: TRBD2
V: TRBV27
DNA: TGTGCCAGCAGTTTTGTGGCGGGAGCAAATGAGCAGTTCTTC
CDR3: CASSFVAGANEQFF

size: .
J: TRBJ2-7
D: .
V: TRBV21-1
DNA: TGTGCCAGCAGCAACCGACGGGGCGAGCAGTACTTC
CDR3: CASSNRRGEQYF

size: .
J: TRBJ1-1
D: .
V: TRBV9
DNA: TGTGCCAGCAGCGTAGGTGGCGCGGGGGGGACTGAAGCTTTCTTT
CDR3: CASSVGGAGGTEAFF

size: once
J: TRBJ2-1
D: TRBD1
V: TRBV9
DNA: TGTGCCAGCAGCCGCAGGACAGGCCTATACAATGAGCAGTTCTTC
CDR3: CASSRRTGLYNEQFF

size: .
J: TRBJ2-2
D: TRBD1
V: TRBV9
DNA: TGTGCCAGCAGCGACACAGGGGCAAACACCGGGGAGCTGTTTTTT
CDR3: CASSDTGANTGELFF

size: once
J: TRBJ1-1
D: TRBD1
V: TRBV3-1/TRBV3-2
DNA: TGTGCCAGCAGCCAACACGGACAGGGGGGAGCTTTCTTT
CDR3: CASSQHGQGGAFF

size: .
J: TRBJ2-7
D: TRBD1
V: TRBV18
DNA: TGTGCCAGCTCACCGACTCCGGGACAGGCTGAATACGAGCAGTACTTC
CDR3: CASSPTPGQAEYEQYF

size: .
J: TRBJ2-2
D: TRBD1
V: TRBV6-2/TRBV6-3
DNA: TGTGCCAGCAGCCAAAGACAGGGAAGCACCGGGGAGCTGTTTTTT
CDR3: CASSQRQGSTGELFF

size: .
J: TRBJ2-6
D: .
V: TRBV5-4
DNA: TGTGCCAGCAGCTTGGGAGGGCGCTCTGGGGCCAACGTCCTGACTTTC
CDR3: CASSLGGRSGANVLTF

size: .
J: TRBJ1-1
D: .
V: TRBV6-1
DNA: TGTGCCAGCAGGCCCTCGGAGCCCCATGAAGCTTTCTTT
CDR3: CASRPSEPHEAFF

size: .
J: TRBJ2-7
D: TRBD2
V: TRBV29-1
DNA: TGCAGCGTCCGAGCGGGACTGGCCCCCTACGAGCAGTACTTC
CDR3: CSVRAGLAPYEQYF

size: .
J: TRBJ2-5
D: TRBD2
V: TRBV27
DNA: TGTGCCAGCAGTGCGGGACTAGCGGGACGACCGTACCAAGAGACCCAGTACTTC
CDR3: CASSAGLAGRPYQETQYF

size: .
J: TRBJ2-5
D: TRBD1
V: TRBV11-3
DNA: TGTGCCAGCAGCACCGGACAGGGAGAGCCAGAGACCCAGTACTTC
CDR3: CASSTGQGEPETQYF

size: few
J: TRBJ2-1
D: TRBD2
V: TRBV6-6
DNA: TGTGCCAGCAGTTATGGAGCGGGAGGGAACTACAATGAGCAGTTCTTC
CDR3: CASSYGAGGNYNEQFF

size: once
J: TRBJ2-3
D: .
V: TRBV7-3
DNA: TGTGCCAGCAGCTTAACGCCGGTGGGACTGGGGAGCACAGATACGCAGTATTTT
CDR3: CASSLTPVGLGSTDTQYF

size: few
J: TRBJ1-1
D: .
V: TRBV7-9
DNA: TGTGCCAGCAGTCCCGGACAGTTGAGGACATTGAACACTGAAGCTTTCTTT
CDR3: CASSPGQLRTLNTEAFF

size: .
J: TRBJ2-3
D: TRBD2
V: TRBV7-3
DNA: TGTGCCAGCAGCTTAGGTTTAGCGGGAGGTACCACAGATACGCAGTATTTT
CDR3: CASSLGLAGGTTDTQYF

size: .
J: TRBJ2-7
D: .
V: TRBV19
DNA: TGTGCCAGTAGTCGAGTGGGGGCAGGGCCCTACGAGCAGTACTTC
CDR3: CASSRVGAGPYEQYF

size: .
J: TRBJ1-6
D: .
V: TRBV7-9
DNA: TGTGCCAGCAGCTTAACAGGGTTTGATTCACCCCTCCACTTT
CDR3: CASSLTGFDSPLHF

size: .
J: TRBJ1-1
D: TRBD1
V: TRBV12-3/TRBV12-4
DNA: TGTGCCAGCAGTTACAGGGGAAGAACTGAAGCTTTCTTT
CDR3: CASSYRGRTEAFF

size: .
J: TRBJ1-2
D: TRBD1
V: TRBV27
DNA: TGTGCCAGCAGTTCTCCGGGACAGGGGGCGGATGGCTACACCTTC
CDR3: CASSSPGQGADGYTF

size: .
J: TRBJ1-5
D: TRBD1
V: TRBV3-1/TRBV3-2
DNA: TGTGCCAGCAGCCGGGACAGGGACAATCAGCCCCAGCATTTT
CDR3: CASSRDRDNQPQHF